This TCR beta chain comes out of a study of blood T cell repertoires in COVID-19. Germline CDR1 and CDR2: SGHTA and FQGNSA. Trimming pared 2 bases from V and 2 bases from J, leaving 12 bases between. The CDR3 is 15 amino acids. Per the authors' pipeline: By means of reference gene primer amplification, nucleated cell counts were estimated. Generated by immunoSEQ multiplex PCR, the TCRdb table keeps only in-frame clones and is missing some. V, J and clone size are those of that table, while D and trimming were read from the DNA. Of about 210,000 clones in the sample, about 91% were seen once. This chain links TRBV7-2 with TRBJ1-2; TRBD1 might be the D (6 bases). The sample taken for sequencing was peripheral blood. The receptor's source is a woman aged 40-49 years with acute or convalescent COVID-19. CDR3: CASSLWGQGNYGYTF. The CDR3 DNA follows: TGTGCCAGCAGCTTATGGGGGCAGGGCAACTATGGCTACACCTTC.